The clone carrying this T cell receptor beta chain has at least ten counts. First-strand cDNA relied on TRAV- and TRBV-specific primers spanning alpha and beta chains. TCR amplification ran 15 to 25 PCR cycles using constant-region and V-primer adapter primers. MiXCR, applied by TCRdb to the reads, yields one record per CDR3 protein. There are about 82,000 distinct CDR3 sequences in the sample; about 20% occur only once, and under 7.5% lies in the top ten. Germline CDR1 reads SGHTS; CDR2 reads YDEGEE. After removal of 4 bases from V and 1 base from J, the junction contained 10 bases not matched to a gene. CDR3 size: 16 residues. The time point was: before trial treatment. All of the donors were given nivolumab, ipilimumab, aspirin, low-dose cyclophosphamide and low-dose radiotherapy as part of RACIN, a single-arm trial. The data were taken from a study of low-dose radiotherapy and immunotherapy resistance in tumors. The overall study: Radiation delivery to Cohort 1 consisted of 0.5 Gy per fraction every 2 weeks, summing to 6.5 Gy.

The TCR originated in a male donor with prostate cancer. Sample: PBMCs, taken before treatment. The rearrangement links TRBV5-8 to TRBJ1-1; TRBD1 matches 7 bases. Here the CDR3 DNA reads TGTGCCAGCAGCCTCGGGCCAGGGGGGAGGAACACTGAAGCTTTCTTT. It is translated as CASSLGPGGRNTEAFF.